This T cell receptor (beta chain) emerged from a study of cytomegalovirus exposure and HLA in healthy donors. Whole-study context: A preliminary data release comprised roughly 80 million unique TCRs obtained from HLA-typed donors. Findings and caveats of the study: Per a prior analysis, the majority of TCR beta V segments were productive roughly 87% or roughly 30% of the time.

Comment on this clone: The antigen is not known.

The CDR3 contains 16 residues. The germline V gene has CDR1 SGHRS and CDR2 YFSETQ. Trimming cost V 4 bases and J 0 bases, with 13 bases left between them. PCR amplification relied on 60 Vbeta primers (plus 13 Jbeta primers). Some clones are missing from TCRdb's copy, which holds only in-frame ones; the method was immunoSEQ multiplex PCR. The table shows about 190,000 clones, with 60% to 80% occurring only once. The V and J genes are TRBV5-1 and TRBJ2-2, with D possibly matching TRBD1 (6 bases). The sample taken for sequencing was PBMCs. This TCR was sampled from a woman in her 30s in good health and CMV-seropositive. DNA for the CDR3: TGCGCCAGCAGCCCCCCTGGACAGACGAACACCGGGGAGCTGTTTTTT. Translation gives CASSPPGQTNTGELFF.